The 29 T cell receptor beta chains presented below share a single source sample, sequenced in a study of identical twins. TCRdb re-derived calls from the 5' RACE reads in MiXCR, one entry per CDR3 protein. This sample carries some 330,000 distinct CDR3 sequences, approximately 8.8% of them seen once, and the ten largest clones take 7.5% to 9.5%. What was sequenced was naive T cells sorted from blood. Receptor source: a woman aged 50 to 60 in good health.

This clonotype occurred a few times. The limits of the CDR3 on the DNA are not certain, so only TCRdb's listed CDR3 is given. The V and J genes are TRBV11-2 and TRBJ2-1; the D call of TRBD2 is as the table states it, not checked on the DNA. The CDR3 spans 14 amino acids, including both terminal residues. Per the germline V gene, CDR1 is SGHAT and CDR2 is FQNNGV. CDR3 amino acids: CASSLDVAGGSEFF.

Ten or more counts support this clonotype. CDR3 nucleotides: TGTGCCAGCTCACCCGGCAGGGGATACGAGCAGTACTTC. Its translation: CASSPGRGYEQYF. This rearrangement joins TRBV18 to TRBJ2-7; tentatively, D is TRBD1 (6 bases). V shed 3 bases and J shed 4 bases, with 10 bases lying between them. Germline V gives CDR1 KGHSH, CDR2 LQKENI. The CDR3 is 13 residues long.

The chain recombines TRBV7-9 with TRBJ2-1; 12 positions match TRBD2. There are 16 residues in the CDR3. Trimming removed 5 bases from V and 8 bases from J; junction bases left unmatched: 10. Germline values: CDR1 SEHNR, CDR2 FQNEAQ (reference sequence). CDR3 DNA: TGTGCCAGCAGCCCTCGACTAGCGGGAGATATGGATGAGCAGTTCTTC. Amino acid sequence: CASSPRLAGDMDEQFF.

This clonotype was counted between two and nine times. The chain couples TRBV29-1 to TRBJ2-2; TRBD1 matches at 11 bases. V lost 6 bases to trimming and J lost 4 bases; unmatched junction nucleotides: 7. Germline loops: CDR1 SQVTM, CDR2 ANQGSEA. This CDR3 is built from 15 residues. The CDR3 bases are TGCAGCGTGCGAGGACAGGGGGCAATCACCGGGGAGCTGTTTTTT. This codes for CSVRGQGAITGELFF.

This clonotype was counted at least ten times. The chain uses TRBV28 and TRBJ1-2; D remains unclear. Germline loops: CDR1 MDHEN, CDR2 SYDVKM. Trimming left V 3 bases short and J 8 bases short, with 10 bases between. The CDR3 length is 12 residues. The CDR3 nucleotides are TGTGCCAGCAGTTTTTTGGGGTACGGCTACACCTTC. Residues: CASSFLGYGYTF.

This clonotype occurred many times. In DNA form, the CDR3 reads TGCAGTGCTCTCCGGGGGCGGGAGAGCCGCTACAATGAGCAGTTCTTC. This encodes CSALRGRESRYNEQFF. The J gene is TRBJ2-1, the V gene TRBV20-1; tentative D call: TRBD2 (7 bases). CDR1 is DFQATT, CDR2 SNEGSKA, per germline (reference sequence). The CDR3 length is 16 residues. Trimming removed 5 bases from V and 3 bases from J, with 20 bases in between.

This clonotype occurred many times. V is TRBV20-1 and J is TRBJ2-5, with a tentative D call TRBD2 (6 bases). The length of the CDR3 is 15 residues. Germline V gene sequence: CDR1 DFQATT, CDR2 SNEGSKA (reference sequence). Trimming left V 3 bases short and J 0 bases short, with 14 bases between. CDR3 nucleotides: TGCAGTGCTAGTTTTGGGGGGAACTACCAAGAGACCCAGTACTTC. Translating it yields CSASFGGNYQETQYF.

A few counts support this clonotype. The chain has TRBV7-8 and TRBJ2-1; either TRBD1 or TRBD2 may fit D (5 bases each). The V end was cut by 5 bases, the J end by 8 bases, with 19 bases between. CDR1 and CDR2 (germline): SGHVS, FQNEAQ. The length of the CDR3 is 15 residues. The chain's CDR3 is CASSPPGTPRDEQFF. CDR3 nucleotides: TGTGCCAGCAGCCCACCGGGGACCCCGAGGGATGAGCAGTTCTTC.

The V gene is TRBV2, the J gene TRBJ1-2; tentatively, D is TRBD1 (6 bases). The germline V and J ends were trimmed by 6 bases and 3 bases, with 8 bases remaining between them. Looked up from germline, CDR1 is SNHLY and CDR2 is FYNNEI. This CDR3 contains 12 residues. In DNA form, the CDR3 reads TGTGCCAGCAGAAGGACAGACTATGGCTACACCTTC. Translating gives CASRRTDYGYTF. Combining the CDR3 with reference TRBV2 and TRBJ1-2 gives the whole variable domain EPEVTQTPSHQVTQMGQEVILRCVPISNHLYFYWYRQILGQKVEFLVSFYNNEISEKSEIFDDQFSVERPDGSNFTLKIRSTKLEDSAMYFCASRRTDYGYTFGSGTRLTVV.

This clonotype showed up just a few times. This sequence joins TRBV18 and TRBJ1-5, with 9 bases that match TRBD1. This CDR3 is built from 16 residues. CDR1 and CDR2 (germline): KGHSH, LQKENI. V gave up 5 bases and J gave up 3 bases; unmatched junction bases: 8. CDR3 sequence: CASSSTGTGINQPQHF. DNA of the CDR3: TGTGCCAGCTCATCCACCGGGACAGGGATCAATCAGCCCCAGCATTTT.

There are many counts of this clonotype. The gene calls are TRBV12-3 or TRBV12-4 and TRBJ2-7; a weak D match, TRBD2 (5 bases). Trimming took off 6 bases at V and 3 bases at J, with 9 bases between the two ends. This CDR3 comprises 12 residues. The CDR3 protein is CASSFGLYEQYF. The CDR3 nucleotides are TGTGCCAGCAGCTTCGGACTCTACGAGCAGTACTTC.

This clonotype occurred a few times. V usage is TRBV4-1 and J usage is TRBJ1-4; D may be TRBD1 (5 bases). Germline V gene data show CDR1 as MGHRA and CDR2 as YSYEKL. Trimming shortened V by 4 bases and J by 6 bases, and 18 bases separated the two germline ends. The CDR3 runs 16 residues. The CDR3 sequence: CASSPPVSGFDEKLFF. The DNA of the CDR3 is TGCGCCAGCAGCCCCCCCGTCTCAGGGTTCGATGAAAAACTGTTTTTT.

This clonotype was found many times. At one boundary the junction diverges from the germline segment, which might be a read error. CDR3 amino acids: CASSFRQENTEAFF. The DNA for the CDR3 is TGTGCCAGCAGCTTCCGACAGGAGAACACTGAAGCTTTCTTT. The rearrangement uses TRBV5-1 and TRBJ1-1, with a tentative D call TRBD1 (6 bases). There are 14 residues in the CDR3. Germline values: CDR1 SGHRS, CDR2 YFSETQ. The full variable domain, its missing parts supplied by reference TRBV5-1 and TRBJ1-1, is KAGVTQTPRYLIKTRGQQVTLSCSPISGHRSVSWYQQTPGQGLQFLFEYFSETQRNKGNFPGRFSGRQFSNSRSEMNVSTLELGDSALYLCASSFRQENTEAFFGQGTRLTVV.

The V and J genes are TRBV10-3 and TRBJ2-7; D uncertain. The CDR3 has 14 residues. Germline values: CDR1 ENHRY, CDR2 SYGVKD. The V end was cut by 6 bases, the J end by 4 bases, with 16 bases between. The CDR3 sequence is CAISTDRTRYEQYF. The CDR3 region has the DNA TGTGCCATCAGCACTGACCGTACCCGTTACGAGCAGTACTTC.

This clonotype was seen a handful of times. The chain links TRBV7-9 to TRBJ1-1; 9 bases match TRBD1. V gave up 5 bases and J gave up 5 bases; unmatched junction bases: 6. The CDR3 sequence is 14 residues long. Germline CDR1 reads SEHNR; CDR2 reads FQNEAQ (reference sequence). The CDR3 here is CASSVQGARTEAFF. DNA for the CDR3: TGTGCCAGCAGCGTACAGGGGGCGCGGACTGAAGCTTTCTTT.

This clonotype has just a few counts. The V gene is TRBV11-2, the J gene TRBJ1-2; TRBD1 aligns across 9 bases. The CDR3 runs 15 residues. With V trimmed by 5 bases and J by 4 bases, 8 bases remained unmatched. Germline CDR1 reads SGHAT; CDR2 reads FQNNGV. CDR3 nucleotide sequence: TGTGCCAGCAGCATGACAGGGGGTGTAGTCTATGGCTACACCTTC. This translates into CASSMTGGVVYGYTF.

This chain uses TRBV7-8 with TRBJ2-5; D is tentatively TRBD1 or TRBD2 (5 bases each). Germline V gene lookup returns CDR1 SGHVS and CDR2 FQNEAQ. Trimming left V 4 bases short and J 2 bases short, with 17 bases between. This CDR3 is built from 16 residues. CDR3 bases: TGTGCCAGCAGCTCGGGTGGGAGTGGGGCTCAAGAGACCCAGTACTTC. This codes for CASSSGGSGAQETQYF.

This clonotype has only one observation. CDR3 amino acids: CASSLMDRLVGEQYF. In DNA, the CDR3 is TGCGCCAGCAGCCTCATGGACAGGTTGGTGGGCGAGCAGTACTTC. The V gene is TRBV5-1, the J gene TRBJ2-7; TRBD1 agrees at 7 bases. The CDR3 consists of 15 residues. V lost 4 bases and J lost 6; bases outside the gene matches: 13. The germline CDR1 and CDR2 sequences are SGHRS and YFSETQ.

This clonotype was seen ten or more times. V usage is TRBV10-3 and J usage is TRBJ1-3; D is ambiguous. The CDR3 covers 13 residues. CDR1 is ENHRY, CDR2 SYGVKD, per germline. With 11 bases removed from V and 0 bases from J, the gap between germline ends came to 11 bases. CDR3 DNA sequence: TGTGCCGCCGAAAACCACTCTGGAAACACCATATATTTT. It codes for CAAENHSGNTIYF.

The chain recombines TRBV5-1 with TRBJ2-1; 8 bases match TRBD1. The CDR3 runs to 14 residues. Germline V gene lookup returns CDR1 SGHRS and CDR2 YFSETQ. V dropped 1 base and J dropped 8; count of bases not matched to a gene: 5. CDR3 DNA sequence: TGCGCCAGCAGCTTGCAGGGGGCTGGTGATGAGCAGTTCTTC. This codes for CASSLQGAGDEQFF. Supplemented by reference TRBV5-1 and TRBJ2-1, the full variable domain reads KAGVTQTPRYLIKTRGQQVTLSCSPISGHRSVSWYQQTPGQGLQFLFEYFSETQRNKGNFPGRFSGRQFSNSRSEMNVSTLELGDSALYLCASSLQGAGDEQFFGPGTRLTVL.

This clonotype was counted only a few times. The rearrangement links TRBV12-3 or TRBV12-4 to TRBJ1-3; a weak D match, TRBD1 (5 bases). This CDR3 is 15 amino acids long. Trimming removed 5 bases from V and 3 bases from J, with 14 bases in between. CDR3 in DNA: TGTGCCAGCAGTCCCTTCGACAGTCTTGGAAACACCATATATTTT. Translating gives CASSPFDSLGNTIYF.

This clonotype has just a few counts. The chain recombines TRBV20-1 with TRBJ2-1; D may be TRBD2 (5 bases). V was trimmed by 3 bases and J by 10 bases, leaving 22 bases between them. This CDR3 is built from 15 residues. The germline V gene has CDR1 DFQATT and CDR2 SNEGSKA (reference sequence). As DNA, the CDR3 is TGCAGTGCTAGTAGGCCCCAAACTAGTGTTCTAGAGCAGTTCTTC. Translation gives CSASRPQTSVLEQFF.

This chain links TRBV5-1 with TRBJ2-1; D remains ambiguous. Trimming cost V 3 bases and J 5 bases, with 12 bases left between them. Germline-derived CDR1 and CDR2 are SGHRS and YFSETQ. This CDR3 region has 14 residues. Here the CDR3 DNA reads TGCGCCAGCAGCTCGGGCCCCGAAGACAATGAGCAGTTCTTC. It codes for CASSSGPEDNEQFF.

This clonotype has only a few counts. The CDR3 sequence: CSARDLGETQYF. CDR3 coding DNA: TGCAGTGCTAGAGATTTGGGGGAGACCCAGTACTTC. V gene TRBV20-1 combines with J gene TRBJ2-5, with D uncertain. V lost 0 bases, J lost 5 bases, and 7 bases lay in between. Germline V lookup: CDR1 DFQATT, CDR2 SNEGSKA (reference sequence). This CDR3 contains 12 residues.

This clonotype has ten or more counts. V is TRBV12-3 or TRBV12-4 and J is TRBJ2-5, with unresolved D. Trimming took off 5 bases at V and 2 bases at J, with 15 bases between the two ends. The CDR3 consists of 15 residues. In nucleotides, the CDR3 is TGTGCCAGCAGTCCCCTTGTAGGCAGTCAAGAGACCCAGTACTTC. Amino acid sequence: CASSPLVGSQETQYF.

This clonotype turned up a few times. The gene calls are TRBV21-1 and TRBJ2-3; TRBD1 is the table's D call and was not checked against the DNA. TRBV21-1 is termed a pseudogene. This CDR3 region has 15 residues. The CDR3 nucleotides read TGTGCCAGCAGCCACCGGGAGTGGGGCACAGATACGCAGTATTTT. Protein product: CASSHREWGTDTQYF.

This clonotype occurred a few times. The chain combines TRBV10-3 with TRBJ2-3, with 12 bases identical to TRBD1. The CDR3 consists of 18 residues. With 6 bases clipped from V and 5 bases from J, the junction kept 15 bases outside the gene matches. Germline V gene sequence: CDR1 ENHRY, CDR2 SYGVKD. CDR3 amino acids: CAISTTVRDRGRGDTQYF. The CDR3 DNA follows: TGTGCCATCAGCACCACCGTCCGGGACAGGGGGCGCGGAGATACGCAGTATTTT.

The table lists this clonotype with a few counts. The V and J genes are TRBV7-2 and TRBJ2-1, with TRBD2 matching over 7 bases. Germline-derived CDR1 and CDR2 are SGHTA and FQGNSA. With 1 base clipped from V and 4 bases from J, the junction kept 4 bases outside the gene matches. This CDR3 contains 15 residues. The CDR3 nucleotides read TGTGCCAGCAGCTTAGTTGGGCGGGAGTACAATGAGCAGTTCTTC. It codes for CASSLVGREYNEQFF.

This clonotype has more than one count but fewer than ten. V and J are TRBV10-3 and TRBJ2-1; D remains ambiguous. Germline CDR1 is ENHRY and CDR2 is SYGVKD. The CDR3 loop spans 13 amino acids. Trimming stripped 3 bases from V and 6 bases from J, with 9 bases between. DNA of the CDR3: TGTGCCATCAGTGACACTTCGGCCAATGAGCAGTTCTTC. This encodes CAISDTSANEQFF.